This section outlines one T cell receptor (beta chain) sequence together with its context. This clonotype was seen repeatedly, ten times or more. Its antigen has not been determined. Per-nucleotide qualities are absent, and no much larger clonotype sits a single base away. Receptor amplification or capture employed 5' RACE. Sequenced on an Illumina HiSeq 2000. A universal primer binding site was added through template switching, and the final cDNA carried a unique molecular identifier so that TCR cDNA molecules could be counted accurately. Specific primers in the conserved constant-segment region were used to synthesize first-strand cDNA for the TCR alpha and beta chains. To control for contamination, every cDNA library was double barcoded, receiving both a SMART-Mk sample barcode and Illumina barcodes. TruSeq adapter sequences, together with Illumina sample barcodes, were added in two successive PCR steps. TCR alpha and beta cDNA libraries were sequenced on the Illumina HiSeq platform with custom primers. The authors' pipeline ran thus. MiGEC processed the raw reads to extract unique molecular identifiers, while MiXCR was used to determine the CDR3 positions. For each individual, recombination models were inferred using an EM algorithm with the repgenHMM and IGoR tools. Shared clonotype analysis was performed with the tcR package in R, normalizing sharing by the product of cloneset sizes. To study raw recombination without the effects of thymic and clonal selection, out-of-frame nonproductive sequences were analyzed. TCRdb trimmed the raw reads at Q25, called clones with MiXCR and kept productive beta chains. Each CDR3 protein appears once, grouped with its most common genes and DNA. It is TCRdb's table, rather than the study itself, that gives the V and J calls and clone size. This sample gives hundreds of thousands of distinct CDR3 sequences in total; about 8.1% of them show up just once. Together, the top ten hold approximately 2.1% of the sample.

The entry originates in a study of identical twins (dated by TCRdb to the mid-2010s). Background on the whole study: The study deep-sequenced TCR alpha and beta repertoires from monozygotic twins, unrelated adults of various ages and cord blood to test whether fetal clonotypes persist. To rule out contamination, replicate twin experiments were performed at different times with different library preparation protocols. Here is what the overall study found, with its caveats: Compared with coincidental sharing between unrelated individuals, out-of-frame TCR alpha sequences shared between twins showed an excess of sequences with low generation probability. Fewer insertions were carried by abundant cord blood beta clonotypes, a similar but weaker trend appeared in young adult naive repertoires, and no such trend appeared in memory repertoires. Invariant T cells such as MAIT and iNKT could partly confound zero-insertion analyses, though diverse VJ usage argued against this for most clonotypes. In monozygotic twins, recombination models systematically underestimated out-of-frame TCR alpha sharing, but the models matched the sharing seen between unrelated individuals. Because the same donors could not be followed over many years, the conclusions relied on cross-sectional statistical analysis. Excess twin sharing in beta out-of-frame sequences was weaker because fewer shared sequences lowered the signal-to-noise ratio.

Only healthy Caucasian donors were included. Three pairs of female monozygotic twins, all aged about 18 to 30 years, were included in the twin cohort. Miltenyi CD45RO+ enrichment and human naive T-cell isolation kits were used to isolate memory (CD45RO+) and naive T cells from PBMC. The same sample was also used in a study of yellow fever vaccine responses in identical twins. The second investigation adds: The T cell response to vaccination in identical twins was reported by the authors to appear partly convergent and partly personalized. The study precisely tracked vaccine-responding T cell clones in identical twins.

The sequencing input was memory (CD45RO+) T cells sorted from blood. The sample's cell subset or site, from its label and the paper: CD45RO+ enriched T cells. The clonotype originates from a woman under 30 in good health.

This receptor carries the CDR3 CASSSREDQPQHF. The nucleotides read TGTGCCAGCAGCTCCCGGGAGGATCAGCCCCAGCATTTT. The chain uses TRBV7-8 and TRBJ1-5; no D gene is confidently identified. From the cysteine through the phenylalanine, the CDR3 covers 13 amino acids. The CDR3 DNA has 39 bases and is translated from base 1. CDR1 SGHVS and CDR2 FQNEAQ were looked up in the germline V gene. V is reduced by 4 bases and J by 5 bases, leaving a spacing of 9 bases between them.